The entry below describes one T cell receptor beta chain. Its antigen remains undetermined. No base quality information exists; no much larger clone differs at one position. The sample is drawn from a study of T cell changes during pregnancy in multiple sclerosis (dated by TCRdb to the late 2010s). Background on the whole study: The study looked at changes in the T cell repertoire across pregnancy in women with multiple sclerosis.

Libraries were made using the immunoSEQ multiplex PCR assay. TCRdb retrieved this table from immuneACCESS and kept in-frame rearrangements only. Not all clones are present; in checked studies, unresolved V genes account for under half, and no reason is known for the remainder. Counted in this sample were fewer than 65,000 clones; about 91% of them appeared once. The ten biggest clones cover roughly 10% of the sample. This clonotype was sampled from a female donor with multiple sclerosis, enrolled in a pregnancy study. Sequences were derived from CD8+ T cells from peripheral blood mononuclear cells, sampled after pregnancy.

Read as DNA, the sequence is TGCGCCAGCAGCTTGAGTGGACAGGGATCCTACGAGCAGTACTTC. It is translated as CASSLSGQGSYEQYF. Rearrangement joined TRBV5-1 to TRBJ2-7; TRBD1 aligns with 8 central bases. The CDR3 starts with the cysteine, ends with the phenylalanine, and has 15 residues. The CDR3 DNA has 45 bases and is translated from base 1. Looking up the germline V gene yields CDR1 SGHRS and CDR2 YFSETQ. The germline V end is reduced by 1 base and the J end by 1 base; junction bases left unmatched: 4. The CDR3, completed at both ends by the reference TRBV5-1 and TRBJ2-7 genes, gives the full variable domain KAGVTQTPRYLIKTRGQQVTLSCSPISGHRSVSWYQQTPGQGLQFLFEYFSETQRNKGNFPGRFSGRQFSNSRSEMNVSTLELGDSALYLCASSLSGQGSYEQYFGPGTRLTVT.